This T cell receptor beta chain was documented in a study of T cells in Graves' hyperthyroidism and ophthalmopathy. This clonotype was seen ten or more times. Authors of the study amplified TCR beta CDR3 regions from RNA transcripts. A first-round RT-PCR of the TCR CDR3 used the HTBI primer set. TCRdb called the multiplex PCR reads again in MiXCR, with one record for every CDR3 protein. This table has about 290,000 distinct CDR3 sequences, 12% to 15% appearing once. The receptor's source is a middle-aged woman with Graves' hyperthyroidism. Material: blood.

Written as DNA, the CDR3 is TGCAGCGTTGCGAGGGGCTCTGGAAACACCATATATTTT. It translates to CSVARGSGNTIYF. The chain couples TRBV29-1 to TRBJ1-3, with D possibly being TRBD1 (5 bases). Germline assignment: CDR1 SQVTM and CDR2 ANQGSEA. The V end was cut by 4 bases, the J end by 0 bases, with 7 bases between. This CDR3 has 13 amino acids. Using reference TRBV29-1 and TRBJ1-3 for the parts outside the CDR3, the full variable domain is SAVISQKPSRDICQRGTSLTIQCQVDSQVTMMFWYRQQPGQSLTLIATANQGSEATYESGFVIDKFPISRPNLTFSTLTVSNMSPEDSSIYLCSVARGSGNTIYFGEGSWLTVV.